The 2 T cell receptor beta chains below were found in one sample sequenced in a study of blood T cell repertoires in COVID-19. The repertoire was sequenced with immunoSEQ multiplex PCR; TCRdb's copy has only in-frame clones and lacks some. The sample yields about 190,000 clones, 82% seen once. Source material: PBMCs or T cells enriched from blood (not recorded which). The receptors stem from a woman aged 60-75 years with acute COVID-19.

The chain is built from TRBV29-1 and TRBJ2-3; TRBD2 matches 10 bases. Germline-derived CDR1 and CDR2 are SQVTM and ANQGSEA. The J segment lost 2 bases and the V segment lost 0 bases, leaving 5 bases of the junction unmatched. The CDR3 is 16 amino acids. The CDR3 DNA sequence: TGCAGCGTTGAAGATCTTAGCGGGAGGCACACAGATACGCAGTATTTT. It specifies CSVEDLSGRHTDTQYF.

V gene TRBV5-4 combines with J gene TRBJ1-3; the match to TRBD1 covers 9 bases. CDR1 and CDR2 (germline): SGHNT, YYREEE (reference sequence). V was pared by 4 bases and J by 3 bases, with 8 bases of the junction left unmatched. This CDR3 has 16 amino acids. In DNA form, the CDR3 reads TGTGCCAGCAGCGACCCGACAGGGGGGAGTGGAAACACCATATATTTT. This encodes CASSDPTGGSGNTIYF.